The 17 T cell receptor beta chains below were found in one sample sequenced in a study of Graves' ophthalmopathy and Graves' hyperthyroidism. Amplification of the TCR beta CDR3 regions used RNA transcripts (as template). The authors performed first-round RT-PCR with HTBI primers and then a second-round multiplex PCR. TCRdb processed the multiplex PCR reads anew with MiXCR; each CDR3 protein has one entry. The table has 350,000 to 450,000 distinct CDR3 sequences, approximately 21% seen once; the top ten hold 2.5% to 3%. The specimen sequenced was peripheral blood. The source is a woman aged 18-29 years with stable Graves' hyperthyroidism.

Only a few counts were recorded for this clonotype. The rearrangement links TRBV11-2 to TRBJ1-5; a possible D gene is TRBD1 (5 bases). CDR1 and CDR2 from the germline V gene are SGHAT and FQNNGV. Trimming removed 5 bases from V and 2 bases from J, with 16 bases in between. The CDR3 contains 16 residues. The CDR3 region is CASSPRGEWGNQPQHF. The CDR3 DNA is TGTGCCAGCAGCCCCCGAGGGGAATGGGGCAATCAGCCCCAGCATTTT.

A word on this clonotype: A much larger clone differs from this one at a single base, so this may be a read error. V gene TRBV20-1 combines with J gene TRBJ2-2, with D possibly matching TRBD2 (6 bases). This CDR3 has 13 residues. Germline V lookup: CDR1 DFQATT, CDR2 SNEGSKA (reference sequence). The CDR3 DNA reads TGCAGTGTTTCGAGGGAGGACACCGGGGAGCTGTGTTTT. This codes for CSVSREDTGELCF.

This clonotype was seen ten or more times. The V call is TRBV7-2, the J call TRBJ1-5; 7 nucleotides line up with TRBD1. This CDR3 region has 13 residues. Germline V lookup: CDR1 SGHTA, CDR2 FQGNSA. V lost 4 bases to trimming and J lost 7 bases; unmatched junction nucleotides: 4. The DNA for the CDR3 is TGTGCCAGCAGCTCCCGGGACAGCCAGCCCCAGCATTTT. Translated: CASSSRDSQPQHF.

This clonotype was seen ten or more times. V and J are TRBV15 and TRBJ2-5; maybe TRBD1 (5 bases). V gave up 4 bases and J gave up 2 bases, with 11 bases separating them. The CDR3 sequence is 14 residues long. The germline CDR1 and CDR2 sequences are LNHNV and YYDKDF (reference sequence). CDR3 protein: CATSKRTPQETQYF. The CDR3 nucleotides are TGTGCCACCAGCAAAAGGACACCTCAAGAGACCCAGTACTTC.

This clonotype was seen ten or more times. CDR3 sequence: CASSVGQPTEAFF. Here the CDR3 DNA reads TGTGCCAGTAGTGTAGGACAGCCCACTGAAGCTTTCTTT. The rearrangement uses TRBV19 and TRBJ1-1, with a weak D call TRBD1 (6 bases). CDR3 length: 13 residues. The germline gives CDR1 LNHDA, CDR2 SQIVND (reference sequence). V was clipped by 5 bases and J by 4 bases, with 11 bases between them.

This clonotype has at least ten counts. The rearrangement joins TRBV28 to TRBJ1-3; TRBD1 aligns across 7 bases. CDR1 is MDHEN, CDR2 SYDVKM, per germline. J lost 3 bases, V lost 2 bases, and 13 bases had no gene match. This CDR3 comprises 18 residues. The CDR3 region has the DNA TGTGCCAGCAGTTTAGGAGGAGGCAGGGGGGGGTTTGGAAACACCATATATTTT. Its protein is CASSLGGGRGGFGNTIYF.

In its sample, this clonotype was seen many times. The genes are TRBV20-1 and TRBJ2-2, with D possibly matching TRBD1 (5 bases). Germline CDR1 is DFQATT and CDR2 is SNEGSKA (reference sequence). V was trimmed by 6 bases and J by 8 bases, leaving 16 bases between them. The CDR3 runs 13 residues. The CDR3 here is CSAPDSVRGELFF. In nucleotides, the CDR3 is TGCAGTGCACCAGACAGTGTGCGGGGGGAGCTGTTTTTT.

The chain joins TRBV28 to TRBJ1-2; TRBD1 might be the D (6 bases). The germline V and J ends were trimmed by 5 bases and 6 bases, with 19 bases remaining between them. The germline gives CDR1 MDHEN, CDR2 SYDVKM. The CDR3 covers 15 residues. CDR3 nucleotides: TGTGCCAGCAGTACCCAGTCGACAGGAGGGAATGGCTACACCTTC. Translation gives CASSTQSTGGNGYTF.

In this sample, this clonotype turned up many times. The V and J genes are TRBV7-9 and TRBJ2-7; 9 nucleotides match TRBD2. V shed 6 bases, J shed 3 bases, and the junction held 9 bases outside the gene matches. Germline CDR1 SEHNR, CDR2 FQNEAQ (reference sequence). This CDR3 spans 15 amino acids. CDR3 protein: CASSATRGRDYEQYF. CDR3 coding DNA: TGTGCCAGCAGTGCTACCCGCGGGAGGGACTACGAGCAGTACTTC.

The chain uses TRBV6-1 and TRBJ1-1; D gene uncertain. The CDR3 is 16 residues long. CDR1 MNHNS and CDR2 SASEGT come from the germline V gene. Between the trimmed V and J ends, which lost 1 base and 6 bases, there was a span of 18 bases. CDR3 loop: CASSEDMGIGSAEAFF. The CDR3 DNA is TGTGCCAGCAGTGAAGATATGGGGATTGGGAGCGCTGAAGCTTTCTTT.

The chain has TRBV20-1 and TRBJ2-7, with a weak D call TRBD2 (5 bases). V was trimmed by 8 bases and J by 7 bases, leaving 24 bases between them. This CDR3 is built from 14 residues. Germline-derived CDR1 and CDR2 are DFQATT and SNEGSKA (reference sequence). CDR3 loop: CSPLGVLTRREQYF. DNA for the CDR3: TGCAGTCCACTCGGGGTTTTGACCCGCCGGGAGCAGTACTTC.

This clonotype has a count of ten or more. V gene TRBV7-2 combines with J gene TRBJ2-5; no definite D call. Germline V CDR1 and CDR2: SGHTA, FQGNSA. The V end was cut by 1 base, the J end by 4 bases, with 10 bases between. The CDR3 consists of 14 residues. CDR3 loop: CASSLEPRRETQYF. CDR3 in DNA: TGTGCCAGCAGCTTAGAGCCTCGTCGAGAGACCCAGTACTTC.

This clonotype showed up many times. V and J are TRBV11-1 and TRBJ2-2; D is ambiguous. The V and J ends lost 6 bases and 1 base respectively, with 15 bases between them. CDR1 is SGHAT, CDR2 FQDESV, per germline (reference sequence). This CDR3 has 16 residues. DNA of the CDR3: TGTGCCAGCAGGTTCGATCATAGACGGAACACCGGGGAGCTGTTTTTT. Protein: CASRFDHRRNTGELFF.

This clonotype was seen at least ten times. The chain carries TRBV7-3 and TRBJ1-1; 8 nucleotides match TRBD1. The germline gives CDR1 SGHTA, CDR2 FQGTGA. J was trimmed by 3 bases and V by 4 bases; bases with no gene match: 1. The CDR3 loop spans 13 amino acids. CDR3 sequence reads: CASSWTGYTEAFF. CDR3 DNA: TGTGCCAGCAGCTGGACAGGGTACACTGAAGCTTTCTTT.

This clonotype has a count of ten or more. The rearrangement uses TRBV15 and TRBJ2-4; 13 nucleotides match TRBD2. The CDR3 runs 21 residues. V lost 2 bases, J lost 3 bases, and 16 bases stayed unmatched. In germline, CDR1 is LNHNV, CDR2 YYDKDF (reference sequence). The CDR3 DNA follows: TGTGCCACCAGCAGACCCCCGGGACTAGCGGGATTCAACGGGGACAAAAACATTCAGTACTTC. The encoded protein is CATSRPPGLAGFNGDKNIQYF.

This clonotype was counted many times. The rearrangement joins TRBV24-1 to TRBJ2-7; possible D gene TRBD2, 6 bases. With 2 bases removed from V and 6 bases from J, the gap between germline ends came to 10 bases. CDR3 length: 13 amino acids. CDR1 and CDR2 from the germline V gene are KGHDR and SFDVKD. CDR3 protein: CATSDSGGSEQYF. The CDR3, as DNA: TGTGCCACCAGTGATTCCGGGGGAAGCGAGCAGTACTTC.

This clonotype was detected ten times or more. This rearrangement joins TRBV6-1 to TRBJ1-2; a possible D gene is TRBD1 (5 bases). CDR3 size: 16 residues. Germline lookup yields CDR1 MNHNS and CDR2 SASEGT. V lost 8 bases, J lost 5 bases, and 24 bases lay in between. The CDR3 region is CASGRDSETTGYGYTF. The CDR3 DNA reads TGTGCCAGCGGACGGGACTCCGAGACCACCGGGTATGGCTACACCTTC.